This T cell receptor beta chain was observed in a study of shared clonotypes between healthy human individuals. Whole-study results and caveats: Of the naive CD4 clonotypes, approximately 5% were shared across several donors.

Genomic DNA belonging to each subset was distributed in equal measure over several immunoSEQ plates. Study processing details: Junction-only sequences without quality scores came from ImmunoSEQ, so filtering differed. Here immunoSEQ multiplex PCR was the method, and the copy in TCRdb shows in-frame clones only, minus some. The DNA gave D and trimming, while V, J and clone size come from that table. The sample shows some 1,600,000 clones, approximately 98% of them seen only once. Comments on this clone: Its antigen remains unidentified.

The sequence derives from a young man in good health. Sequencing was done on a sample of naive CD4+ T cells sorted from blood. Specified subset: CD45RA+ positively selected.

DNA for the CDR3: TGCGCCAGCAGCCAAGGAGGGACTCGATCCTACAATGAGCAGTTCTTC. Its translation: CASSQGGTRSYNEQFF. This sequence joins TRBV4-3 and TRBJ2-1; tentative D call: TRBD2 (6 bases). V shed 1 base and J shed 1 base, with 11 bases lying between them. Germline assignment: CDR1 LGHNA and CDR2 YSLEER. The CDR3 totals 16 residues.